These 8 T cell receptor beta chains share one sample of origin, sequenced in a study of blood T cell repertoires in COVID-19. Generated by immunoSEQ multiplex PCR, the TCRdb table keeps only in-frame clones and is missing some. The sample comprises under 200,000 clones, approximately 77% of which are singletons, and 15% to 20% rests with the top ten. Source material: PBMCs or T cells enriched from blood (not recorded which). Source of these receptors: a man aged 60 to 69 who had recovered from COVID-19.

The genes are TRBV9 and TRBJ1-5, with a weak D call TRBD1 (6 bases). Germline assignment: CDR1 SGDLS and CDR2 YYNGEE. This CDR3 region has 18 residues. With 0 bases removed from V and 7 bases from J, the gap between germline ends came to 23 bases. CDR3 protein: CASSVGADVTGSKQPQHF. The CDR3 DNA is TGTGCCAGCAGCGTAGGAGCCGACGTTACAGGGTCAAAACAGCCCCAGCATTTT.

The rearrangement links TRBV13 to TRBJ2-7, with TRBD2 identical over 13 bases. The CDR3 extends over 15 amino acids. The germline gives CDR1 PRHDT, CDR2 FYEKMQ (reference sequence). Germline trimming cut 5 bases from V and 4 bases from J; bases unmatched to any gene: 5. The CDR3 DNA reads as TGTGCCAGCAGCCGGACTAGCGGGAGATTTTACGAGCAGTACTTC. It yields the protein CASSRTSGRFYEQYF.

A remark on this clone: This may arise from a read error, as a much more abundant clone is one base away. V is TRBV28 and J is TRBJ1-1; 8 bases are a match to TRBD1. In germline, CDR1 is MDHEN, CDR2 SYDVKM. J gave up 0 bases and V 3 bases, and 12 bases lay outside the gene matches. The CDR3 is 18 amino acids. CDR3 sequence reads: CASSFQLLDRVMNTEAFF. The CDR3 DNA follows: TGTGCCAGCAGTTTCCAACTCCTGGACAGGGTTATGAACACTGAAGCTTTCTTT.

The J gene is TRBJ2-3, the V gene TRBV28, with 9 bases that match TRBD2. The CDR3 length is 15 residues. Germline lookup yields CDR1 MDHEN and CDR2 SYDVKM. The V segment lost 3 bases and the J segment 0 bases; nucleotides outside the gene matches: 1. The CDR3 coding sequence is TGTGCCAGCAGTTTGGCGGGGGGGAGCACAGATACGCAGTATTTT. Its protein is CASSLAGGSTDTQYF.

The rearrangement joins TRBV5-1 to TRBJ2-5, with D perhaps matching TRBD2 (5 bases). This CDR3 has 16 amino acids. V lost 1 base, J lost 1 base, and 14 bases lay in between. Germline assignment: CDR1 SGHRS and CDR2 YFSETQ. In DNA form, the CDR3 reads TGCGCCAGCAGCTTGCTTCTGCGGGTGACCCAAGAGACCCAGTACTTC. The encoded protein is CASSLLLRVTQETQYF.

CDR3 region: CASSLTTGGAGANVLTF. Written as DNA, the CDR3 is TGTGCCAGCAGTTTGACAACAGGGGGCGCTGGGGCCAACGTCCTGACTTTC. This sequence joins TRBV28 and TRBJ2-6; 9 nucleotides align to TRBD1. Germline CDR1 MDHEN, CDR2 SYDVKM. The CDR3 consists of 17 residues. The V and J ends lost 3 bases and 2 bases, in that order; junction bases with no gene match: 5. The full variable domain, completed using reference TRBV28 and TRBJ2-6, is DVKVTQSSRYLVKRTGEKVFLECVQDMDHENMFWYRQDPGLGLRLIYFSYDVKMKEKGDIPEGYSVSREKKERFSLILESASTNQTSMYLCASSLTTGGAGANVLTFGAGSRLTVL.

The DNA of the CDR3 is TGTGCCAGCAGCCCGGAGGGAAACTATGGCTACACCTTC. Translating gives CASSPEGNYGYTF. The V gene is TRBV7-3, the J gene TRBJ1-2; no reliable D call. The CDR3 covers 13 residues. In germline, CDR1 is SGHTA, CDR2 FQGTGA. The V end was cut by 5 bases, the J end by 2 bases, with 9 bases between.

This sequence joins TRBV5-1 and TRBJ2-7; TRBD2 agrees at 14 bases. The CDR3 spans 15 residues. V shed 4 bases and J 5 bases; nucleotides not matched to a gene: 5. Germline lookup yields CDR1 SGHRS and CDR2 YFSETQ. The chain's CDR3 is CASSEGLAGVDEQYF. The CDR3 nucleotides read TGCGCCAGCAGCGAGGGACTAGCGGGAGTAGACGAGCAGTACTTC.